These T cell receptor beta chains were read from a single sample in a study of blood T cell repertoires in COVID-19. The data were produced by immunoSEQ multiplex PCR, yet TCRdb's version contains in-frame clones alone and is incomplete. The sample includes approximately 500,000 clones, roughly 90% seen only once; the top ten take approximately 2%. Input material: PBMCs or T cells enriched from blood (not recorded which). The receptor set was obtained from a woman in her thirties or forties who had recovered from COVID-19. The CDR3 runs from the conserved cysteine through the conserved F or W. Fields, in order: D gene, J gene, clone size, V gene, CDR3 protein, CDR3 DNA. The D gene is left open where the match is weak. Only some rows state a clone size, as once, few, many or a class for expanded clones.

d_call: TRBD1
j_call: TRBJ1-2
clone_size: few
v_call: TRBV11-2
cdr3_aa: CASSLPRQGRGYTF
cdr3_nt: TGTGCCAGCAGCTTACCCCGACAGGGGAGAGGCTACACCTTC

d_call: TRBD1
j_call: TRBJ1-2
clone_size: NA
v_call: TRBV12-3/TRBV12-4
cdr3_aa: CASRNGQGDGYTF
cdr3_nt: TGTGCCAGCAGAAACGGACAGGGAGATGGCTACACCTTC

d_call: NA
j_call: TRBJ2-7
clone_size: NA
v_call: TRBV6-6
cdr3_aa: CASSYSDRHEQYF
cdr3_nt: TGTGCCAGCAGTTACTCCGACAGACACGAGCAGTACTTC

d_call: TRBD1
j_call: TRBJ2-5
clone_size: NA
v_call: TRBV5-1
cdr3_aa: CASSDGQGHRETQYF
cdr3_nt: TGCGCCAGCAGCGACGGACAGGGTCATCGGGAGACCCAGTACTTC

d_call: NA
j_call: TRBJ2-7
clone_size: NA
v_call: TRBV10-3
cdr3_aa: CAISESRAPGEF
cdr3_nt: TGTGCCATCAGTGAGTCAAGGGCCCCCGGGGAATTC

d_call: TRBD1
j_call: TRBJ1-6
clone_size: NA
v_call: TRBV9
cdr3_aa: CASSATSGQTTAYNSPLHF
cdr3_nt: TGTGCCAGCAGCGCCACTTCGGGACAGACGACCGCCTATAATTCACCCCTCCACTTT

d_call: TRBD1
j_call: TRBJ1-1
clone_size: NA
v_call: TRBV5-4
cdr3_aa: CASSPGTEALIEAFF
cdr3_nt: TGTGCCAGCAGTCCCGGGACAGAGGCCCTAATTGAAGCTTTCTTT

d_call: TRBD2
j_call: TRBJ2-7
clone_size: NA
v_call: TRBV27
cdr3_aa: CASSIMTSGYEQYF
cdr3_nt: TGTGCCAGCAGCATTATGACTAGCGGCTACGAGCAGTACTTC

d_call: TRBD1
j_call: TRBJ1-5
clone_size: NA
v_call: TRBV7-2
cdr3_aa: CASSFDRVSQPQHF
cdr3_nt: TGTGCCAGCAGCTTCGACAGGGTTAGTCAGCCCCAGCATTTT

d_call: NA
j_call: TRBJ2-5
clone_size: few
v_call: TRBV2
cdr3_aa: CASSTGQIEGTQYF
cdr3_nt: TGTGCCAGCAGTACTGGACAGATAGAAGGGACCCAGTACTTC

d_call: TRBD2
j_call: TRBJ2-1
clone_size: NA
v_call: TRBV7-2
cdr3_aa: CASSLLGLAGGGEQFF
cdr3_nt: TGTGCCAGCAGCTTGTTAGGACTAGCGGGAGGAGGTGAGCAGTTCTTC

d_call: TRBD1
j_call: TRBJ2-7
clone_size: NA
v_call: TRBV4-2
cdr3_aa: CASSQDGGDRGYEQYF
cdr3_nt: TGTGCCAGCAGCCAAGATGGCGGGGACAGGGGCTACGAGCAGTACTTC

d_call: NA
j_call: TRBJ1-1
clone_size: NA
v_call: TRBV10-2
cdr3_aa: CASMGGRLNTEAFF
cdr3_nt: TGCGCCAGCATGGGGGGACGGTTGAACACTGAAGCTTTCTTT

d_call: NA
j_call: TRBJ1-1
clone_size: NA
v_call: TRBV29-1
cdr3_aa: CSVEREANTEAFF
cdr3_nt: TGCAGCGTTGAGCGGGAAGCGAACACTGAAGCTTTCTTT

d_call: TRBD1
j_call: TRBJ2-5
clone_size: NA
v_call: TRBV5-1
cdr3_aa: CASSADRVETQYF
cdr3_nt: TGCGCCAGCAGCGCGGACAGGGTTGAGACCCAGTACTTC

d_call: TRBD1
j_call: TRBJ2-1
clone_size: once
v_call: TRBV2
cdr3_aa: CASSEPGQGNNEQFF
cdr3_nt: TGTGCCAGCAGTGAACCTGGACAGGGGAACAATGAGCAGTTCTTC

d_call: TRBD1
j_call: TRBJ1-2
clone_size: once
v_call: TRBV7-2
cdr3_aa: CASSGQGVIGGYTF
cdr3_nt: TGTGCCAGCAGCGGACAGGGGGTGATAGGTGGCTACACCTTC

d_call: TRBD2
j_call: TRBJ2-7
clone_size: NA
v_call: TRBV5-4
cdr3_aa: CASSLWSSGTPYEQYF
cdr3_nt: TGTGCCAGCAGCTTATGGTCTAGCGGGACCCCCTACGAGCAGTACTTC

d_call: NA
j_call: TRBJ2-5
clone_size: NA
v_call: TRBV21-1
cdr3_aa: CASPAGGETQYF
cdr3_nt: TGTGCCAGCCCAGCGGGGGGAGAGACCCAGTACTTC

d_call: TRBD1
j_call: TRBJ1-6
clone_size: once
v_call: TRBV7-2
cdr3_aa: CASSLDRVASPLHF
cdr3_nt: TGTGCCAGCAGCCTAGACAGGGTGGCTTCACCCCTCCACTTT